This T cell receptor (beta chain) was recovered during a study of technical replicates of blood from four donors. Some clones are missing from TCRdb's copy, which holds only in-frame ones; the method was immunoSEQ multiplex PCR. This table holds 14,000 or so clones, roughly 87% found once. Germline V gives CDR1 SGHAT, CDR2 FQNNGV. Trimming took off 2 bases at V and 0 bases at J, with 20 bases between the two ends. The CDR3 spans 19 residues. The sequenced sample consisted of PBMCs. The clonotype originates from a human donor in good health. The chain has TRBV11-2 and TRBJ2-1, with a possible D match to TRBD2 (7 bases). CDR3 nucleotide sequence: TGTGCCAGCAGCTTACAGGGGATGGGGCTAGCGGACTCCTACAATGAGCAGTTCTTC. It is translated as CASSLQGMGLADSYNEQFF.